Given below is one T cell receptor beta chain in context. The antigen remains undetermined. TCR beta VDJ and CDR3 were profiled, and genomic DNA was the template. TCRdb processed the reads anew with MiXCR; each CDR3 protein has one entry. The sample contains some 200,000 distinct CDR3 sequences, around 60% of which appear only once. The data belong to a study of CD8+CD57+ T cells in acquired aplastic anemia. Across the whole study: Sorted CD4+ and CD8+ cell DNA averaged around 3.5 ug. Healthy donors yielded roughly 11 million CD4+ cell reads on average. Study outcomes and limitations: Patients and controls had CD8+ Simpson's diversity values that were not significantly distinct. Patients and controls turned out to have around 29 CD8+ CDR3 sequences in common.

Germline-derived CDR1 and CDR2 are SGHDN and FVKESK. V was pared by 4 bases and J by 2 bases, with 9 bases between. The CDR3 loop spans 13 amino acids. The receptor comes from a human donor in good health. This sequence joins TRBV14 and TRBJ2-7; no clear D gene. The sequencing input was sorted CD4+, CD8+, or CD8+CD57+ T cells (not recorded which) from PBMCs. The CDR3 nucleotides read TGTGCCAGCAGCCGACAAGAGGCCTACGAGCAGTACTTC. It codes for CASSRQEAYEQYF. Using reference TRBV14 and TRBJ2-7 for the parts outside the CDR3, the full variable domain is EAGVTQFPSHSVIEKGQTVTLRCDPISGHDNLYWYRRVMGKEIKFLLHFVKESKQDESGMPNNRFLAERTGGTYSTLKVQPAELEDSGVYFCASSRQEAYEQYFGPGTRLTVT.